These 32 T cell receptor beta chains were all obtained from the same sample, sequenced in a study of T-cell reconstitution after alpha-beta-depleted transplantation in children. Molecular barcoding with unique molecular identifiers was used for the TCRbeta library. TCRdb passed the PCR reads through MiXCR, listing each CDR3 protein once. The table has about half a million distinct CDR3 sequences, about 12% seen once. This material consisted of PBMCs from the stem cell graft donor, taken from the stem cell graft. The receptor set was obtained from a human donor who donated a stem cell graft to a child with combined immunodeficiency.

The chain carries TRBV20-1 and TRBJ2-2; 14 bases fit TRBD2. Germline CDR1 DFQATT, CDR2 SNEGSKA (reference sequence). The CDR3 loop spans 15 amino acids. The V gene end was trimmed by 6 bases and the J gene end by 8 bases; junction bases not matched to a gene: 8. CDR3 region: CSARIGTSGRGELFF. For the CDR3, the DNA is TGCAGTGCCAGAATCGGGACTAGCGGGAGAGGGGAGCTGTTTTTT.

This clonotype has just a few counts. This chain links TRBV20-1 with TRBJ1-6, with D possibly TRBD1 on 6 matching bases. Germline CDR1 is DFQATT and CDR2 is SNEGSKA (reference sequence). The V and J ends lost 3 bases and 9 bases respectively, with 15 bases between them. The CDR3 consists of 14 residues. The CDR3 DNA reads TGCAGTGCTAGGACCGGGGGGCGCGTTTCACCCCTCCACTTT. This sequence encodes CSARTGGRVSPLHF.

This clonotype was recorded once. The CDR3 loop reads CASSQGYGKGNGANVLTF. In nucleotides, the CDR3 is TGTGCCAGCAGCCAAGGATATGGAAAGGGGAATGGGGCCAACGTCCTGACTTTC. The rearrangement joins TRBV14 to TRBJ2-6; perhaps TRBD1 as D (5 bases). The germline V and J ends were trimmed by 1 base and 3 bases, with 16 bases remaining between them. Germline V gives CDR1 SGHDN, CDR2 FVKESK. CDR3 length equals 18 residues.

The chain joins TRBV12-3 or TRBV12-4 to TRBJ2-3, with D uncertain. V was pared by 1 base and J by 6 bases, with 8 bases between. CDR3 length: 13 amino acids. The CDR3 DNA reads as TGTGCCAGCAGTTTAGGTTGGGTGGATACGCAGTATTTT. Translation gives CASSLGWVDTQYF.

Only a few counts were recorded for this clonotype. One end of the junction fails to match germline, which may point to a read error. Here the CDR3 reads CASSLPSGQGNF. The CDR3 DNA follows: TGTGCCAGCAGCTTACCTAGCGGACAGGGTAACTTC. The chain combines TRBV7-8 with TRBJ2-7, with D maybe TRBD1 (8 bases). The germline V gene has CDR1 SGHVS and CDR2 FQNEAQ. The CDR3 loop spans 12 amino acids.

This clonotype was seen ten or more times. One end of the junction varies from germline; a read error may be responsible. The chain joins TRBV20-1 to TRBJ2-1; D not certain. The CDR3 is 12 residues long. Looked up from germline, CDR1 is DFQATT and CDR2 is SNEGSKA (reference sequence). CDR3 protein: CSARDRSVAEIF. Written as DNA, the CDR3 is TGCAGTGCTAGAGATCGCAGCGTCGCCGAGATCTTC.

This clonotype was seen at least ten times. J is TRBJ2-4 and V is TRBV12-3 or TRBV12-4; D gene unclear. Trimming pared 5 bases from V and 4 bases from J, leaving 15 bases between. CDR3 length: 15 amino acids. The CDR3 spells CASSNETVLKNIQYF. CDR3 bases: TGTGCCAGCAGTAACGAGACTGTTCTTAAAAACATTCAGTACTTC.

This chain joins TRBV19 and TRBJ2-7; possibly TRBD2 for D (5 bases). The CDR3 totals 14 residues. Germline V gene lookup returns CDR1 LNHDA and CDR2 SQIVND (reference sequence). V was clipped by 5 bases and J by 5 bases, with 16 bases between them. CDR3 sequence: CASSGDGVRDEQYF. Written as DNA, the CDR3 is TGTGCCAGTAGTGGCGACGGGGTCCGCGACGAGCAGTACTTC.

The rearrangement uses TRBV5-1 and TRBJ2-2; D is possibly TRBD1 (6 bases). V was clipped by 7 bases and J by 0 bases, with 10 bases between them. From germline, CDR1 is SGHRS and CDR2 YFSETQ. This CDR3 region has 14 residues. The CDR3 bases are TGCGCCAGCTTGGGACAATCGAACACCGGGGAGCTGTTTTTT. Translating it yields CASLGQSNTGELFF. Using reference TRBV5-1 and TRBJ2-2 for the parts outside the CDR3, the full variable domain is KAGVTQTPRYLIKTRGQQVTLSCSPISGHRSVSWYQQTPGQGLQFLFEYFSETQRNKGNFPGRFSGRQFSNSRSEMNVSTLELGDSALYLCASLGQSNTGELFFGEGSRLTVL.

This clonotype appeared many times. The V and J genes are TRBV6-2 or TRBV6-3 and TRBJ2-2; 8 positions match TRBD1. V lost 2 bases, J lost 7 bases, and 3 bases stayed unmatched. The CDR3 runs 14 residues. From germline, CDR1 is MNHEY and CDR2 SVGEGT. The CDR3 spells CASSYAGGSGELFF. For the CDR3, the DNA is TGTGCCAGCAGTTACGCAGGGGGCAGCGGGGAGCTGTTTTTT.

CDR3 in DNA: TGCGCCAGCAGCCGCGGGACACCGAGCACAGATACGCAGTATTTT. It codes for CASSRGTPSTDTQYF. This sequence joins TRBV4-3 and TRBJ2-3; D assignment may be TRBD1 or TRBD2 (6 bases each). V was trimmed by 4 bases and J by 0 bases, leaving 11 bases between them. Germline loops: CDR1 LGHNA, CDR2 YSLEER. This CDR3 contains 15 residues.

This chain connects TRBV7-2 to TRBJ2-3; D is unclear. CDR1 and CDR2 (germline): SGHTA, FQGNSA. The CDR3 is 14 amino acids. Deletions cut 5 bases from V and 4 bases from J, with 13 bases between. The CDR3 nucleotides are TGTGCCAGCAGCCCTCAGTACGGTCCAGATACGCAGTATTTT. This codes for CASSPQYGPDTQYF.

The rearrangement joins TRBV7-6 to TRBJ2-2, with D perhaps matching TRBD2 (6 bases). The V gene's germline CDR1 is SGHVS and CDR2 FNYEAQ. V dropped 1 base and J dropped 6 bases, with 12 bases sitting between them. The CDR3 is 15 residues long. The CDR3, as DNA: TGTGCCAGCAGCTTAGGACGGGGGAGGCCCGGGGAGCTGTTTTTT. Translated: CASSLGRGRPGELFF. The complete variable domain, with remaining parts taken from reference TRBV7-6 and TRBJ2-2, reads GAGVSQSPRYKVTKRGQDVALRCDPISGHVSLYWYRQALGQGPEFLTYFNYEAQQDKSGLPNDRFSAERPEGSISTLTIQRTEQRDSAMYRCASSLGRGRPGELFFGEGSRLTVL.

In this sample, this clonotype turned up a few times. DNA of the CDR3: TGTGCCATCAGTGAGGGCTCTGAAGCTTTCTTT. Amino acid sequence: CAISEGSEAFF. The V gene is TRBV10-3, the J gene TRBJ1-1; D uncertain. Germline V lookup: CDR1 ENHRY, CDR2 SYGVKD. Deletions cut 2 bases from V and 6 bases from J, with 4 bases between. The CDR3 sequence is 11 residues long.

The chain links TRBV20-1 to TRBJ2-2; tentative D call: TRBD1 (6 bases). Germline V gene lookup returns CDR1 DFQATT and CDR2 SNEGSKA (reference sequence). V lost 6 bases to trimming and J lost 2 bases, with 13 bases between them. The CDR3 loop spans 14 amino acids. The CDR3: CSARDRINTGELFF. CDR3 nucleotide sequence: TGCAGTGCCCGCGACAGGATAAACACCGGGGAGCTGTTTTTT.

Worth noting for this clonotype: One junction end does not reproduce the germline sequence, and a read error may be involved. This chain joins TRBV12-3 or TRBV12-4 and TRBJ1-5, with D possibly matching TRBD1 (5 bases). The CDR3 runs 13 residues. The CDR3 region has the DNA TGTGCCAGCAGTTTAGGAGGGGAAGGGCCCCGGCATTTT. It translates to CASSLGGEGPRHF.

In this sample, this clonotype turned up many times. CDR3 loop: CASSQAGFETQYF. The DNA for the CDR3 is TGTGCCAGCAGCCAAGCTGGGTTTGAGACCCAGTACTTC. The chain joins TRBV3-1 to TRBJ2-5; D is ambiguous. Looked up from germline, CDR1 is LGHDT and CDR2 is YNNKEL (reference sequence). With 1 base removed from V and 5 bases from J, the gap between germline ends came to 8 bases. This CDR3 is 13 amino acids long.

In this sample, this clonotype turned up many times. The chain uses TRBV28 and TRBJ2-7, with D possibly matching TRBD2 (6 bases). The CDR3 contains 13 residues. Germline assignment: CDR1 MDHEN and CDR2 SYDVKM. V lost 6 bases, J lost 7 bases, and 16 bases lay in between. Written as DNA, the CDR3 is TGTGCCAGCAGGGGAGGCGGGGCGGGAGAGCAGTACTTC. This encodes CASRGGGAGEQYF.

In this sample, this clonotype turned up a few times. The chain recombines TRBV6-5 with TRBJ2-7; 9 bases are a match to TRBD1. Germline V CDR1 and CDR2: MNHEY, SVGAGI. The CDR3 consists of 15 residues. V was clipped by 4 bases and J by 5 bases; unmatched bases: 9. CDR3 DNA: TGTGCCAGCAGTTTACCGGGACAGGGCCGTGACGAGCAGTACTTC. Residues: CASSLPGQGRDEQYF.

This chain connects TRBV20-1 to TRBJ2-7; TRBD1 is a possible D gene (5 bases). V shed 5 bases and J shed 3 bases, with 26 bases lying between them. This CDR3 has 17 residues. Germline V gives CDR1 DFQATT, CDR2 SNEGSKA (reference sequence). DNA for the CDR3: TGCAGTGCTGACCGCCAGGGTGTATCGTTGTACAACTACGAGCAGTACTTC. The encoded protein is CSADRQGVSLYNYEQYF.

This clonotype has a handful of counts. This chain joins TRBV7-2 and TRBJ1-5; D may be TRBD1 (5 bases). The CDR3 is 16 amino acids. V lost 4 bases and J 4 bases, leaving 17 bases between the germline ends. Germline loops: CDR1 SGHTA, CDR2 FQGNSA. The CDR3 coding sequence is TGTGCCAGCAGCTACGCAGGGAACCGGGAGAATCAGCCCCAGCATTTT. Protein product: CASSYAGNRENQPQHF.

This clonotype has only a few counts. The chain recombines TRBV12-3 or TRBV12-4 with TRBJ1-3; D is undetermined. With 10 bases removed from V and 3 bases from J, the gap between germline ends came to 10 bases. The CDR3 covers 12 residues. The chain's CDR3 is CAIRKVGNTIYF. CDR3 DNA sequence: TGTGCCATAAGGAAAGTTGGAAACACCATATATTTT.

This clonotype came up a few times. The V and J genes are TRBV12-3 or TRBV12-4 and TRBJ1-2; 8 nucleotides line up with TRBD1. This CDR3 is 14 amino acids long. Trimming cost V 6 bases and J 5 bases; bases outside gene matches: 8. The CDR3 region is CASRASDRGYGYTF. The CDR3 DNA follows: TGTGCCAGCAGAGCTTCCGACAGGGGTTATGGCTACACCTTC.

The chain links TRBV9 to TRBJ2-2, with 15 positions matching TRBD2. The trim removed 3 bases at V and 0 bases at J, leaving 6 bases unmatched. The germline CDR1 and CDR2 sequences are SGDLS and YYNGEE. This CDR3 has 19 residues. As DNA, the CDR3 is TGTGCCAGCAGCGATGGGACTAGCGGGGGGATATCGAACACCGGGGAGCTGTTTTTT. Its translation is CASSDGTSGGISNTGELFF.

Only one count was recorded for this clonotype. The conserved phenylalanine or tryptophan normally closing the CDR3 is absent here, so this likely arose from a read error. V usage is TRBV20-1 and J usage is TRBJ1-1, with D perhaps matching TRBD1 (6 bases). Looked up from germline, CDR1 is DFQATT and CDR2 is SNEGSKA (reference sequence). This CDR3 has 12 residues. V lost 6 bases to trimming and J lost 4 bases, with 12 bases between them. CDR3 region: CSAPNRATEAFC. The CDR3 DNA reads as TGCAGTGCACCGAACAGGGCCACTGAAGCTTTCTGT.

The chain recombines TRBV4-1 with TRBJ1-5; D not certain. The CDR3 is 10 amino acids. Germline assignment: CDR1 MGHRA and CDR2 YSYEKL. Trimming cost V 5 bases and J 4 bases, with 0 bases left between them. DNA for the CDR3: TGCGCCAGCAGCAATCAGCCCCAGCATTTT. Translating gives CASSNQPQHF.

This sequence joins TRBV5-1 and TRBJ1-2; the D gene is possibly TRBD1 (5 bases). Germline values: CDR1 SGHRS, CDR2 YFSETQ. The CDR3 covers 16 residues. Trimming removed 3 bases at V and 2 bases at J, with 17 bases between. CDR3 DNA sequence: TGCGCCAGCAGCTCTTCGCGGGGCCGTAGAAACTATGGCTACACCTTC. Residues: CASSSSRGRRNYGYTF.

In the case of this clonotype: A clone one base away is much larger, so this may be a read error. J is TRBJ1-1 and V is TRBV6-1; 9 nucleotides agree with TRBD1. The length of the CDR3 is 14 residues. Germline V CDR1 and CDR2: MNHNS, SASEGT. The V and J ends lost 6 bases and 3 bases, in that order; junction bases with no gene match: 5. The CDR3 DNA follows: TGTGCCAGCAGGGACAGGGGCTTGGACACTGAAGCTTTCTTT. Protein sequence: CASRDRGLDTEAFF.

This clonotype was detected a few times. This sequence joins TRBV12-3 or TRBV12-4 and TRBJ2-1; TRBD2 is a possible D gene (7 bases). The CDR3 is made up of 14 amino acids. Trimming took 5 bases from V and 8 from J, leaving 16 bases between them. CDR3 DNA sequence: TGTGCCAGCAGTCCCGGGGGGCCTATCGATGAGCAGTTCTTC. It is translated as CASSPGGPIDEQFF.

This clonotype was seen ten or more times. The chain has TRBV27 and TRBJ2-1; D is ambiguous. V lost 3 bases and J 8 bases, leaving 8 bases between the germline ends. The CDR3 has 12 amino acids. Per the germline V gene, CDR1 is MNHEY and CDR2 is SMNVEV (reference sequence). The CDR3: CASSFGEDEQFF. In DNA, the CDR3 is TGTGCCAGCAGTTTCGGAGAGGATGAGCAGTTCTTC.

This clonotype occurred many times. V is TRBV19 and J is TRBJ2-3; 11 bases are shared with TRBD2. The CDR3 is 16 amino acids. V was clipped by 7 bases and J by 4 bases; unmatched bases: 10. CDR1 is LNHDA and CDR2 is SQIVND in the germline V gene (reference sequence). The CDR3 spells CASTRTTSGRADTQYF. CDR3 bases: TGTGCCAGTACCCGGACCACTAGCGGGAGAGCAGATACGCAGTATTTT.

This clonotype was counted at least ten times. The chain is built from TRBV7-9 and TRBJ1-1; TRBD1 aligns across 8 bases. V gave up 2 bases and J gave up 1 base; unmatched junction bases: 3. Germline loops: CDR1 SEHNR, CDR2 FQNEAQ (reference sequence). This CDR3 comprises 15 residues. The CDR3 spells CASSLTGQGNTEAFF. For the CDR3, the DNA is TGTGCCAGCAGCTTAACCGGACAGGGGAACACTGAAGCTTTCTTT.